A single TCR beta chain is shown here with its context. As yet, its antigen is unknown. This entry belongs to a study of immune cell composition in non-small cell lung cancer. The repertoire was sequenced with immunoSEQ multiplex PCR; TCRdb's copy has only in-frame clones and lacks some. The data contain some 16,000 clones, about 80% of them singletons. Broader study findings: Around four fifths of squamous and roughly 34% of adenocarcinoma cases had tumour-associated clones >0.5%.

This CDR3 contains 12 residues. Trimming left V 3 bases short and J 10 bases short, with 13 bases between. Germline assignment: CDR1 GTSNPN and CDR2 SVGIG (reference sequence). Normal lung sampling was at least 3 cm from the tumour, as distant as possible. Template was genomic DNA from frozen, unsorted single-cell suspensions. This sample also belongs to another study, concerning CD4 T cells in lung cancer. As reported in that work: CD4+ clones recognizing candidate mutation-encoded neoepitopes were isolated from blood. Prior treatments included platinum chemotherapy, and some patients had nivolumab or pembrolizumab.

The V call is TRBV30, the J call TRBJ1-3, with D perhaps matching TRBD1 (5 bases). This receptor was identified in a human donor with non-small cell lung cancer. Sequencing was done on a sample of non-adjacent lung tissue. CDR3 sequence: CAWRRGPETIYF. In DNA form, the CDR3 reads TGTGCCTGGAGGAGGGGTCCGGAGACCATATATTTT.